Included here is one T cell receptor (beta chain) sequence, with context. This clone's antigen is unknown. The sample holds no much larger clone one base away, and base qualities are not on file. The goal of deep resolution MiSeq sequencing was a depth between 1 in 1 million and 1 in 200,000 T cells, and coverage averaged 10x per clonotype. The immunoSEQ hsTCRB Kit was used to generate the TCR beta libraries. On the study's bioinformatics: ImmunoSEQ Data Assistant and ImmunoSEQ Analyzer were used for data analysis, and V, D and J genes were assigned according to IMGT definitions. Clonality was computed as one minus normalized Shannon entropy of productive rearrangement frequencies, ranging from 0 to 1. Only overrepresented clonotypes making up at least 0.05% of each patient's repertoire were included in the public clonotype analysis. Some 14 age-matched healthy donor repertoires from immuneACCESS served as clonality controls. In its TCRdb copy, this immuneACCESS table keeps in-frame sequences only and misses some clones. Where compared with another copy, unresolved V genes explain less than half of these, and the others have no known cause. The V and J calls and the clone size are those of that table, but D and trimming were determined from the DNA. Counted in this sample were around 250,000 clones; roughly 70% of them appeared once. 15% of the sample rests with the top ten.

The time point label of this sample denotes: around 25 months on ibrutinib. For TCR beta library preparation, roughly 2 micrograms of genomic DNA were extracted from the cryopreserved PBMCs. Longitudinal blood samples from CLL patients on ibrutinib monotherapy underwent high-throughput TCR beta sequencing. The patients were enrolled in a single-center, open-label phase 2 trial of ibrutinib monotherapy. There are 13 amino acids in the CDR3, from cysteine to phenylalanine inclusive. Of all the DNA, just the CDR3 is kept, 39 bases in frame from base 1. From the germline V gene (reference sequence), CDR1 is SEHNR and CDR2 is FQNEAQ. V is cut back by 8 bases and J by 5 bases, with 8 bases in the junction unmatched. These data are taken from a study of cytotoxic CD8 clonotypes in ibrutinib-treated CLL (dated by TCRdb to the early 2020s). Regarding the research as a whole: The cohort was composed of ten to eleven relapsed/refractory and fewer than 16 treatment-naive patients; IGHV unmutated status was identified in some 17 patients. Cryopreserved peripheral blood mononuclear cells were obtained before treatment, at response, and at either sustained remission or disease progression. Partial responses were observed in roughly 25 patients and complete responses in 2; after a median follow-up of roughly 62 months, remission was maintained in some 14 patients and progression was observed in approximately 12. Of the 90 or so participants in the trial, roughly 25 had longitudinal samples available. On average, each sample yielded around 250,000 productive templates and roughly 95,000 productive rearrangements. Patients were still on ibrutinib when every remission and progressive disease sample was collected. Response samples were obtained after a median of around 11 months of treatment, with a range of roughly 6 to 36 months.

What the study reported, not specific to this receptor: At baseline, clonality was higher than in age-matched healthy donors and showed a strong correlation with circulating CD8+ T-cell counts. Public clonotypes were found to be uncommon and were observed to contract or remain stable during treatment; the increase in clonality was shown to reflect expansion of private clonotypes at ibrutinib response. Clonality increased at ibrutinib response, stayed stable in sustained remission, and fell back toward baseline at progression. Sampling times were not matched between patients in sustained remission and patients whose disease was progressing, and lymph node repertoires were not examined.

The sequence is built from TRBV7-9 and TRBJ1-2; TRBD1 fits 7 bases in the junction. This receptor was taken from a human donor with chronic lymphocytic leukemia. Sample: PBMCs, taken after 24 months of ibrutinib treatment. The CDR3 reads as follows: CASRGGTAYGYTF. DNA sequence: TGTGCCAGCCGAGGTGGGACAGCATATGGCTACACCTTC. Supplemented by the reference TRBV7-9 and TRBJ1-2 proteins around the CDR3, the complete variable domain is DTGVSQNPRHKITKRGQNVTFRCDPISEHNRLYWYRQTLGQGPEFLTYFQNEAQLEKSRLLSDRFSAERPKGSFSTLEIQRTEQGDSAMYLCASRGGTAYGYTFGSGTRLTVV.